These 14 T cell receptor beta chains share one sample of origin, sequenced in a study of cytomegalovirus exposure and HLA in healthy donors (dated by TCRdb to 2015 to 2018). The library was made by the immunoSEQ multiplex PCR assay. A mixture of 60 forward primers for TCR Vbeta segments and 13 reverse primers for TCR Jbeta segments was used in the multiplex PCR. This immuneACCESS table, as held by TCRdb, lists in-frame sequences with V and J called but not all clones. Of the missing ones, under half trace to an unresolved V gene in checked studies; the others have no known cause. This sample is represented by more than 150,000 clones; about 79% of them were singletons. The ten largest clonotypes hold 1% to 1.5% of the sample. Input material: PBMCs. The receptors were sampled from a girl under 10 years old in good health and CMV-seropositive.

The gene calls are TRBV6-1 and TRBJ2-3, with 7 bases that match TRBD2. With 2 bases clipped from V and 2 bases from J, the junction kept 16 bases outside the gene matches. The germline CDR1 and CDR2 sequences are MNHNS and SASEGT. This CDR3 has 19 residues. The CDR3: CASSEISTGLAVYTDTQYF. The DNA for the CDR3 is TGTGCCAGCAGTGAAATAAGTACCGGTCTAGCGGTGTACACAGATACGCAGTATTTT.

This clone was counted between two and nine times. The gene calls are TRBV19 and TRBJ2-3; the D gene is possibly TRBD1 (7 bases). CDR1 LNHDA and CDR2 SQIVND come from the germline V gene (reference sequence). Trimming took off 10 bases at V and 2 bases at J, with 19 bases between the two ends. The CDR3 length is 15 residues. The CDR3 loop reads CATKSPGGNTDTQYF. The CDR3 DNA follows: TGTGCCACAAAGTCGCCAGGGGGGAACACAGATACGCAGTATTTT.

This clone has just one count. This chain joins TRBV11-2 and TRBJ2-3, with a tentative D call TRBD2 (5 bases). Trimming stripped 6 bases from V and 1 base from J, with 14 bases between. Germline lookup yields CDR1 SGHAT and CDR2 FQNNGV. The CDR3 runs to 15 residues. The CDR3 region is CASRAQRIGTDTQYF. The CDR3, as DNA: TGTGCCAGCAGGGCACAGCGGATTGGCACAGATACGCAGTATTTT.

V and J are TRBV28 and TRBJ2-7; 10 positions match TRBD2. The CDR3 length is 16 residues. V lost 2 bases and J lost 3; bases outside the gene matches: 7. Germline V lookup: CDR1 MDHEN, CDR2 SYDVKM. CDR3 residues: CASSLPKSSGGYEQYF. CDR3 DNA: TGTGCCAGCAGTTTACCCAAATCTAGCGGGGGCTACGAGCAGTACTTC.

The V and J genes are TRBV2 and TRBJ1-6, with no clear D. Germline lookup yields CDR1 SNHLY and CDR2 FYNNEI. V was pared by 7 bases and J by 10 bases, with 8 bases between. The CDR3 is 11 amino acids. The CDR3 sequence is CASMRGSPLHF. The CDR3 nucleotides read TGTGCCAGCATGAGAGGCTCACCCCTCCACTTT.

The chain is built from TRBV6-1 and TRBJ1-2, with TRBD1 identical over 7 bases. Unmatched junction bases numbered 3, after V lost 6 bases and J lost 2 bases. The CDR3 is 13 residues long. The V gene's germline CDR1 is MNHNS and CDR2 SASEGT. The CDR3 sequence is CASSPGQNYGYTF. In DNA form, the CDR3 reads TGTGCCAGCAGCCCGGGACAGAACTATGGCTACACCTTC.

This sequence joins TRBV29-1 and TRBJ1-1; no definite D call. Germline-derived CDR1 and CDR2 are SQVTM and ANQGSEA. CDR3 length equals 11 residues. Trimming pared 3 bases from V and 7 bases from J, leaving 9 bases between. The CDR3 DNA sequence: TGCAGCGTTGACCCACAGAGTGAAGCTTTCTTT. Amino acids: CSVDPQSEAFF.

The CDR3 sequence is CASRAGLHTGELFF. CDR3 in DNA: TGTGCCAGCAGAGCGGGACTTCACACCGGGGAGCTGTTTTTT. The genes are TRBV9 and TRBJ2-2; 7 nucleotides agree with TRBD2. Germline CDR1 and CDR2: SGDLS and YYNGEE. Trimming took 5 bases from V and 3 from J; bases not matched to a gene: 4. The CDR3 extends over 14 amino acids.

CDR3 region: CASSLMTGKADTQYF. CDR3 nucleotides: TGCGCCAGCAGCCTAATGACAGGGAAGGCAGATACGCAGTATTTT. The V gene is TRBV5-1, the J gene TRBJ2-3, with 7 positions matching TRBD1. The CDR3 runs 15 residues. V lost 4 bases to trimming and J lost 4 bases; unmatched junction nucleotides: 9. Germline loops: CDR1 SGHRS, CDR2 YFSETQ. The full variable domain, completed using reference TRBV5-1 and TRBJ2-3, is KAGVTQTPRYLIKTRGQQVTLSCSPISGHRSVSWYQQTPGQGLQFLFEYFSETQRNKGNFPGRFSGRQFSNSRSEMNVSTLELGDSALYLCASSLMTGKADTQYFGPGTRLTVL.

This chain joins TRBV9 and TRBJ2-3; TRBD2 matches 10 bases. With V trimmed by 4 bases and J by 6 bases, 8 bases remained unmatched. This CDR3 has 15 residues. Germline lookup yields CDR1 SGDLS and CDR2 YYNGEE. The CDR3 nucleotides read TGTGCCAGCAGCCTCGGACTAGCGGTCCTGGATACGCAGTATTTT. It encodes CASSLGLAVLDTQYF.

The V gene is TRBV5-1, the J gene TRBJ1-1, with TRBD1 matching over 10 bases. Germline CDR1 is SGHRS and CDR2 is YFSETQ. V shed 0 bases, J shed 8 bases, and the junction held 7 bases outside the gene matches. The CDR3 extends over 15 amino acids. The CDR3 is CASSLAGQGLPEAFF. In DNA form, the CDR3 reads TGCGCCAGCAGCTTGGCGGGACAGGGGTTACCAGAAGCTTTCTTT. Full variable domain (rest looked up from reference TRBV5-1 and TRBJ1-1): KAGVTQTPRYLIKTRGQQVTLSCSPISGHRSVSWYQQTPGQGLQFLFEYFSETQRNKGNFPGRFSGRQFSNSRSEMNVSTLELGDSALYLCASSLAGQGLPEAFFGQGTRLTVV.

The genes are TRBV6-5 and TRBJ1-2; no clear D gene. This CDR3 is 15 amino acids long. Trimming pared 5 bases from V and 4 bases from J, leaving 17 bases between. Germline V gene sequence: CDR1 MNHEY, CDR2 SVGAGI. The CDR3 loop is CASSAPSGGVYGYTF. CDR3 sequence (DNA): TGTGCCAGCAGTGCCCCCTCTGGAGGAGTCTATGGCTACACCTTC.

The V gene is TRBV11-1, the J gene TRBJ2-5, with unresolved D. Looked up from germline, CDR1 is SGHAT and CDR2 is FQDESV (reference sequence). The CDR3 loop spans 13 amino acids. Trimming removed 1 base at V and 1 base at J, with 4 bases between. CDR3 sequence (DNA): TGTGCCAGCAGCTTAGAGCCCCAAGAGACCCAGTACTTC. Translation gives CASSLEPQETQYF.

The V and J genes are TRBV5-4 and TRBJ2-3; 8 bases map to TRBD1. The CDR3 spans 15 residues. The germline CDR1 and CDR2 sequences are SGHNT and YYREEE (reference sequence). V was clipped by 1 base and J by 3 bases; unmatched bases: 4. Written as DNA, the CDR3 is TGTGCCAGCAGCTTGCAGGGGGCGCAAACAGATACGCAGTATTTT. Encoded protein: CASSLQGAQTDTQYF.